The present T cell receptor beta chain was sequenced within a study of T-cell memory formation after mild COVID-19. MiXCR, applied by TCRdb to the 5' RACE reads, yields one record per CDR3 protein. Here the sample spans roughly 13,000 distinct CDR3 sequences, roughly 20% being singletons. This clonotype was picked up many times. V was clipped by 6 bases and J by 2 bases; unmatched bases: 14. The CDR3 has 17 residues. Germline V CDR1 and CDR2: SEHNR, FQNEAQ (reference sequence). V usage is TRBV7-9 and J usage is TRBJ2-3, with 7 bases lining up with TRBD2. The sample comprised PBMCs or a T cell subset sorted from them (not recorded which). The clonotype originates from an adult woman who had mild COVID-19 (a few samples of this study predate the infection). Cell type and time point are not known. As DNA, the CDR3 is TGTGCCAGCAGACAGAGCAGGGCTAGCGGACCCACAGATACGCAGTATTTT. Its translation: CASRQSRASGPTDTQYF.